This TCR beta chain was recorded in a study of OX40 agonist ivuxolimab in advanced cancers. Study-level information: One hepatocellular carcinoma and a couple of cutaneous melanoma patients partially responded. Study-wide results and limits: Expanded clones were, on average, more numerous among CD8+ T cells than CD4+. In the 0.1 to 3.0 mg/kg range, CD4+ and CD8+ blood T cells had expanded clonally by week 6. Some patients who did not respond also had low normalized T-cell clonal expansion.

Comment on this clone: Its antigen is undetermined. At one end, the junction sequence differs from germline, possibly due to a read error.

The germline V gene encodes CDR1 SEHNR and CDR2 FQNEAQ (reference sequence). CDR3 size: 14 residues. The assay was immunoSEQ multiplex PCR, and TCRdb's table has in-frame clones only and misses some. The sample has over 65,000 clones; about 84% are singletons. The chain uses TRBV7-9 and TRBJ2-2; 10 nucleotides match TRBD2. Sequenced here: CD4+ or CD8+ T cells sorted from blood, sampled in a trial of the OX40 agonist ivuxolimab. The receptor was isolated from an adult with an advanced solid tumor such as melanoma, head and neck, liver or kidney cancer. The CDR3 sequence is CASNLAGGTGELFF. The CDR3 coding sequence is TGTGCCAGCAACTTAGCGGGGGGCACCGGGGAGCTGTTTTTT. The full variable domain, in which reference TRBV7-9 and TRBJ2-2 provide the parts outside the CDR3, is DTGVSQNPRHKITKRGQNVTFRCDPISEHNRLYWYRQTLGQGPEFLTYFQNEAQLEKSRLLSDRFSAERPKGSFSTLEIQRTEQGDSAMYLCASNLAGGTGELFFGEGSRLTVL.